Below, 5 T cell receptor beta chains from the same sample are listed, as sequenced in a study of T cell changes during pregnancy in multiple sclerosis. Measured with immunoSEQ multiplex PCR; TCRdb has only the in-frame clones, and not every one. This repertoire shows approximately 90,000 clones, just under 95% found once; its top ten account for 0.65% to 0.95%. The source was peripheral blood, collected in the third trimester of pregnancy. The receptor source for this set is a female donor with multiple sclerosis, enrolled in a pregnancy study.

The chain is built from TRBV30 and TRBJ2-7; TRBD2 agrees at 8 bases. V lost 0 bases, J lost 4 bases, and 5 bases stayed unmatched. CDR1 is GTSNPN and CDR2 is SVGIG in the germline V gene (reference sequence). There are 14 residues in the CDR3. The DNA for the CDR3 is TGTGCCTGGAGTGTATCAGCGGGAGTGTACGAGCAGTACTTC. This translates into CAWSVSAGVYEQYF.

CDR3 in DNA: TGTGCCAGCAGCCCCTACTACAGGGGATGGGGCTACACCTTC. As protein: CASSPYYRGWGYTF. The chain carries TRBV7-2 and TRBJ1-2; TRBD1 matches 7 bases. Trimming cost V 5 bases and J 8 bases; bases outside gene matches: 11. This CDR3 spans 14 amino acids. From germline, CDR1 is SGHTA and CDR2 FQGNSA.

This chain uses TRBV19 with TRBJ1-1; maybe TRBD1 (6 bases). Germline V gene lookup returns CDR1 LNHDA and CDR2 SQIVND (reference sequence). This CDR3 has 13 residues. Trimming took off 5 bases at V and 1 base at J, with 8 bases between the two ends. DNA of the CDR3: TGTGCCAGTAGTCTGACAGGGAACACTGAAGCTTTCTTT. Residues: CASSLTGNTEAFF.

Here the CDR3 reads CASSLPGLAGGLYNEQFF. The CDR3 DNA reads as TGTGCCAGCAGTCTACCGGGACTAGCGGGAGGGTTATACAATGAGCAGTTCTTC. The chain combines TRBV27 with TRBJ2-1; 16 bases line up with TRBD2. Per germline, CDR1 MNHEY and CDR2 SMNVEV (reference sequence). Unmatched junction bases numbered 8, after V lost 5 bases and J lost 4 bases. The CDR3 runs 18 residues.

The rearrangement uses TRBV28 and TRBJ1-5; 8 bases agree with TRBD1. This CDR3 has 15 residues. The V gene end was trimmed by 5 bases and the J gene end by 2 bases; junction bases not matched to a gene: 5. The germline V gene has CDR1 MDHEN and CDR2 SYDVKM. The CDR3 protein is CASSAQDRGNQPQHF. The CDR3, as DNA: TGTGCCAGCAGTGCCCAGGACAGGGGCAATCAGCCCCAGCATTTT.